This T cell receptor beta chain came from a study of neurological immune-mediated disorders. Overall study findings and caveats: On phylogenetic grouping, the repertoires of 18 of 34 multiple sclerosis patients fell within one related-CDR3 cluster, constituting a possible signature.

cDNA was made by 5'RACE with 10-nucleotide random UMIs. TCRdb called the 5' RACE reads again in MiXCR, with one record for every CDR3 protein. This table has tens of thousands of distinct CDR3 sequences, less than 5.5% appearing once. CDR1 ENHRY and CDR2 SYGVKD come from the germline V gene. This CDR3 comprises 16 residues. With regard to this clonotype: Its antigen is currently unknown. One junction end disagrees with the germline gene, perhaps due to a read error.

Sequencing was done on a sample of PBMCs. This TCR came from a man younger than 45 with multiple sclerosis. This sequence joins TRBV10-3 and TRBJ1-5; D possibly corresponds to TRBD1 (6 bases). The CDR3, as DNA: TGTGCCATCAACGGCCCTGCGGGCAGGGGCGGGCAGCCCCAGAATTTT. It specifies CAINGPAGRGGQPQNF.